This is a list of T cell receptor beta chains from one sample in a study of early T cells in non-severe SARS-CoV-2 infection. MiXCR, run by TCRdb on the 5' RACE reads, gives a single entry per CDR3 protein. The repertoire holds around 86,000 distinct CDR3 sequences, with 14% to 15% as singletons. Sequences were obtained from whole blood. These receptors all stem from an adult who was a healthcare worker with PCR-confirmed SARS-CoV-2 infection or an uninfected control (not recorded which). The CDR3 runs from the conserved cysteine through the conserved F or W. The order of the fields is J gene, clone size, V gene, D gene, CDR3 protein. D genes are given only for firm matches. A clone size is listed for some rows: how often the clone was seen (once, few, many), or a class if it is expanded.

TRBJ2-4 many TRBV11-2 TRBD1 CASKMGTGRQFGIQYF
TRBJ2-6 NA TRBV20-1 NA CSAKPGAGANVLTF
TRBJ2-3 NA TRBV2 NA CASSLRGPGPDTQYF
TRBJ2-1 NA TRBV11-3 NA CASSLDLGDHRTYEQFF
TRBJ1-1 NA TRBV20-1 TRBD1 CSARTHPGQGIQIGTEAFF
TRBJ2-1 NA TRBV5-4 TRBD2 CASSWALAGGYVQFF
TRBJ1-2 NA TRBV30 TRBD1 CACGQVAF
TRBJ1-2 NA TRBV4-2 NA CASSQDWGHPADYGYTF
TRBJ2-1 many TRBV29-1 TRBD1 CSVEGTGYNEQFF
TRBJ2-5 NA TRBV10-1 NA CASSEPGDKETQYF
TRBJ2-5 few TRBV30 NA CAWSAQGHPPETQYF
TRBJ1-2 few TRBV12-3/TRBV12-4 NA CASSRAGGYGYTF
TRBJ1-6 few TRBV10-3 NA CAISDAQSPLHF
TRBJ2-5 NA TRBV7-3 NA CASSSGGVGETQYF
TRBJ1-6 NA TRBV5-1 TRBD1 CASSSLDRGLSPLHF
TRBJ1-5 few TRBV27 NA CASSQRNSNQPQHF
TRBJ2-2 NA TRBV3-1 TRBD1 CASSKVPMDRGKAGELFF
TRBJ2-1 few TRBV19 NA CASSMTGWGSNEQFF
TRBJ1-1 NA TRBV6-1 NA CASGGPLYPNTEAFF
TRBJ1-1 few TRBV6-1 NA CASSEAGSGTEAFF
TRBJ2-1 NA TRBV6-1 TRBD1 CASSWDRRSSYNEQFF
TRBJ2-3 few TRBV3-1 NA CASSLGRQRTTGTDTQYF
TRBJ2-3 few TRBV2 NA CARGGTGRRDTQYF
TRBJ2-3 once TRBV11-1 NA CASTEDTDTQYF
TRBJ2-3 NA TRBV6-6 NA CASSYIHGNTDTQYF
TRBJ1-2 many TRBV11-2 TRBD1 CASTAGTGFYGYTF
TRBJ1-3 NA TRBV20-1 NA CSARTGPGSGNTIYF
TRBJ1-5 NA TRBV23-1 NA CASSQSVPWVLNGLINQPQHF
TRBJ2-2 NA TRBV5-4 NA CASSTTGRPGELFF
TRBJ2-2 few TRBV19 TRBD2 CASSKAGVTGELFF
TRBJ1-6 many TRBV4-1 TRBD1 CASSQEGTGGRPLHF
TRBJ2-3 few TRBV7-7 NA CASSPGRYTDTQYF
TRBJ1-1 NA TRBV7-8 TRBD1 CASSLKGGLNTEAFF
TRBJ2-3 NA TRBV7-2 TRBD2 CASSLRAPRASGGFIRDTQYF
TRBJ2-2 NA TRBV9 NA CASSVATRPNTGELFF
TRBJ2-2 NA TRBV7-3 NA CASSLGSSSGELFF
TRBJ1-4 NA TRBV20-1 NA CSASWGKVTNEKLFF
TRBJ2-1 many TRBV7-2 NA CASSFFGAQDYNEQFF
TRBJ2-4 NA TRBV15 NA CATSRDWAGPAKNIQYF
TRBJ2-3 few TRBV11-3 TRBD2 CASSPGLAGGRTDTQYF
TRBJ1-4 NA TRBV5-1 NA CASSSLNEKLFF
TRBJ2-1 NA TRBV12-3/TRBV12-4 TRBD2 CASSRTSNSYNEQFF
TRBJ1-3 NA TRBV3-1 NA CASSQPGTPENTIYF
TRBJ2-5 NA TRBV15 NA CATSSANQETQYF
TRBJ2-4 NA TRBV25-1 NA CASSEEDGWGVLAKNIQYF
TRBJ2-3 NA TRBV25-1 NA CASSEFAGPSRYF
TRBJ1-3 NA TRBV7-8 NA CASSLVAGRLDF
TRBJ2-3 NA TRBV7-8 TRBD1 CASSLAGQSTDTQYF
TRBJ2-4 NA TRBV9 NA CASSVAHSPGFENIQYF
TRBJ1-2 many TRBV2 TRBD1 CASSGSTGVSYGYTF
TRBJ2-3 many TRBV9 TRBD2 CASSTTGGTSGGKAADTQYF
TRBJ1-1 NA TRBV7-9 NA CASSLMQGPGVDTEAFF
TRBJ2-4 many TRBV12-3/TRBV12-4 NA CASSLVLAKNIQYF
TRBJ1-1 NA TRBV9 NA CASSATGSDTEVFF
TRBJ2-1 few TRBV24-1 TRBD2 CATSDLGGGAVDEQFF
TRBJ2-1 few TRBV3-1 TRBD2 CASSQSLAGGWEQFF
TRBJ2-4 NA TRBV12-3/TRBV12-4 NA CASWGGGSKNIQYF
TRBJ2-4 few TRBV27 TRBD1 CASRPTIQGIVKNIQYF
TRBJ2-5 few TRBV6-1 TRBD1 CASRGWGTDQETQYF
TRBJ1-3 many TRBV12-3/TRBV12-4 NA CASSSGSSGNTIYF